Described below is a single T cell receptor (beta chain) sequence and its context. The same CDR3 also results from other DNA sequences found in this sample. The source of the sample is a study of shared clonotypes between healthy human individuals. Turning to the study itself: A donor's plate count was three for CD4 naive and three for CD4 memory; CD8 naive had two and CD8 memory one.

Profiling relied on immunoSEQ multiplex PCR, and the TCRdb table lists in-frame clones only, not all of them. The table has 2 million to 2.5 million clones, 90% to 95% seen once. The V end was cut by 4 bases, the J end by 4 bases, with 12 bases between. This CDR3 contains 13 residues. In germline, CDR1 is SGHKS, CDR2 YYEKEE (reference sequence). Specimen: naive CD4+ T cells sorted from blood. Sample subset: CD45RA+ positively selected. The chain couples TRBV5-5 to TRBJ2-7; the D call may be TRBD1 or TRBD2 (5 bases each). The sequence came from a man between 18 and 29 years old in good health. The CDR3 DNA follows: TGTGCCAGCAGCGGACGGGGCCCATACGAGCAGTACTTC. It encodes CASSGRGPYEQYF.